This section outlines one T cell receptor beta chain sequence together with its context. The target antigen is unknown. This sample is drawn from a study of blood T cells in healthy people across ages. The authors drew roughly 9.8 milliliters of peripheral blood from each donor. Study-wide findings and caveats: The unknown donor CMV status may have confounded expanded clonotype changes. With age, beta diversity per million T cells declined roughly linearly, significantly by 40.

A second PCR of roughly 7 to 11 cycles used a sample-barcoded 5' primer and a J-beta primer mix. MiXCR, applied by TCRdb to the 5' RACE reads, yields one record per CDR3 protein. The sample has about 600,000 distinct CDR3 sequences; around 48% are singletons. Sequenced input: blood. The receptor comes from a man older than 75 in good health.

The CDR3 DNA sequence: TGTGCCAGCAGTCCTCGGACTAGTCGCTACGAGCAGTACTTC. Residues: CASSPRTSRYEQYF. The chain recombines TRBV28 with TRBJ2-7; 7 bases are a match to TRBD2. Germline V gene data show CDR1 as MDHEN and CDR2 as SYDVKM. This CDR3 comprises 14 residues. The ends lost 5 bases at V and 3 bases at J; junction bases unmatched: 7.